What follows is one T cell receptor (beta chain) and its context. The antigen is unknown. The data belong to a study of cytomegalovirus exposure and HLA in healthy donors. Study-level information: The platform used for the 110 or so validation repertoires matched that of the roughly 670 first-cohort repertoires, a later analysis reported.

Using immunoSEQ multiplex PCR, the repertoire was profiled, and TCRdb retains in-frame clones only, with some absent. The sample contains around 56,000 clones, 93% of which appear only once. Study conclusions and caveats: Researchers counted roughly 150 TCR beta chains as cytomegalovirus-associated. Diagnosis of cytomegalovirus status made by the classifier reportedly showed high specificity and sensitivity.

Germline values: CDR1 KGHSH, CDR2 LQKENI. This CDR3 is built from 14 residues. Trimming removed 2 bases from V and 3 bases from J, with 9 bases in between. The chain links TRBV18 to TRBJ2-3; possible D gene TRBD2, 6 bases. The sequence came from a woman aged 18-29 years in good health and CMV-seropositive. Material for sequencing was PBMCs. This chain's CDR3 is CASSPGGRTDTQYF. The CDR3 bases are TGTGCCAGCTCACCAGGGGGGAGGACAGATACGCAGTATTTT. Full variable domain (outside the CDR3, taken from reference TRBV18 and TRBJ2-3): NAGVMQNPRHLVRRRGQEARLRCSPMKGHSHVYWYRQLPEEGLKFMVYLQKENIIDESGMPKERFSAEFPKEGPSILRIQQVVRGDSAAYFCASSPGGRTDTQYFGPGTRLTVL.